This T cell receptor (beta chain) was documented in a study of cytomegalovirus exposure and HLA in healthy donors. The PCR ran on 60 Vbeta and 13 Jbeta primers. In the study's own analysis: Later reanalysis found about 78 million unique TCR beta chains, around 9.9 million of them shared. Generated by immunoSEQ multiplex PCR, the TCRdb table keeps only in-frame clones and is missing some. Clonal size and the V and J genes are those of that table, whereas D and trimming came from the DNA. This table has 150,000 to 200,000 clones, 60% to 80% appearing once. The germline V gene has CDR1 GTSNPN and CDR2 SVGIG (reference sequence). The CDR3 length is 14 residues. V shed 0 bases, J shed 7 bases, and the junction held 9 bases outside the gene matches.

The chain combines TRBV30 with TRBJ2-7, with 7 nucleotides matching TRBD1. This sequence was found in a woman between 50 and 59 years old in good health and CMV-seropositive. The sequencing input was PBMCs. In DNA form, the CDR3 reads TGTGCCTGGAGTGTTATGGGACAGTCAAGGGAGCAGTACTTC. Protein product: CAWSVMGQSREQYF.